One sample yielded the 20 T cell receptor beta chains listed below, sequenced in a study of blood T cell repertoires in COVID-19. Produced via immunoSEQ multiplex PCR; TCRdb's table is partial and in-frame only. This table has some 200,000 clones, about four fifths appearing once. Sequencing was done on a sample of peripheral blood. Source of these receptors: a woman aged 40 to 50 with acute or convalescent COVID-19.

The chain uses TRBV7-2 and TRBJ1-2, with D perhaps TRBD1 (5 bases). The V gene's germline CDR1 is SGHTA and CDR2 FQGNSA. The CDR3 is 15 amino acids. V lost 0 bases to trimming and J lost 2 bases, with 10 bases between them. CDR3 DNA: TGTGCCAGCAGCTTAGCACAGACAGTGAACTATGGCTACACCTTC. Translating gives CASSLAQTVNYGYTF.

V is TRBV6-2 or TRBV6-3 and J is TRBJ1-2; D is unresolved. Germline loops: CDR1 MNHEY, CDR2 SVGEGT. The germline V and J ends were trimmed by 7 bases and 5 bases, with 14 bases remaining between them. The CDR3 extends over 13 amino acids. The CDR3 reads CASTYSAAYGYTF. CDR3 nucleotide sequence: TGTGCCAGCACCTACTCTGCGGCTTATGGCTACACCTTC.

The chain is built from TRBV5-8 and TRBJ1-3; TRBD1 agrees at 9 bases. The germline gives CDR1 SGHTS, CDR2 YDEGEE. Trimming removed 3 bases from V and 13 bases from J; junction bases left unmatched: 14. The CDR3 totals 15 residues. CDR3 sequence: CASSSWTGAPPVIYF. The CDR3 DNA follows: TGTGCCAGCAGCTCGTGGACAGGGGCCCCCCCTGTAATATATTTT.

This chain joins TRBV7-2 and TRBJ2-2, with 11 bases aligning to TRBD1. The CDR3 consists of 16 residues. V lost 5 bases and J lost 4; bases outside the gene matches: 6. Germline V gives CDR1 SGHTA, CDR2 FQGNSA. The CDR3 sequence: CASSHAGTGGTGELFF. The CDR3 nucleotides are TGTGCCAGCAGCCACGCCGGGACAGGGGGCACCGGGGAGCTGTTTTTT.

V is TRBV30 and J is TRBJ2-1; D is unresolved. The CDR3 is made up of 11 amino acids. Between the trimmed V and J ends, which lost 0 bases and 9 bases, there was a span of 6 bases. The germline V gene has CDR1 GTSNPN and CDR2 SVGIG (reference sequence). The CDR3 loop reads CAWSVKAEQFF. CDR3 DNA sequence: TGTGCCTGGAGTGTAAAAGCTGAGCAGTTCTTC.

This rearrangement joins TRBV14 to TRBJ2-7, with TRBD1 matching over 11 bases. V shed 5 bases, J shed 5 bases, and the junction held 11 bases outside the gene matches. Germline V gene lookup returns CDR1 SGHDN and CDR2 FVKESK. This CDR3 has 16 amino acids. The CDR3 region is CASSYGLGQGVDEQYF. The CDR3 DNA is TGTGCCAGCAGCTACGGACTGGGACAGGGGGTCGACGAGCAGTACTTC.

Only a few counts were recorded for this clone. The rearrangement joins TRBV11-2 to TRBJ1-3; the D is unclear. V was shortened by 2 bases and J by 0 bases, with 8 bases between the two germline ends. The CDR3 spans 15 residues. Germline loops: CDR1 SGHAT, CDR2 FQNNGV. This CDR3 reads CASSLQTGSGNTIYF. The CDR3 bases are TGTGCCAGCAGCTTACAGACGGGCTCTGGAAACACCATATATTTT.

In its sample, this clone was seen a few times. V and J are TRBV5-1 and TRBJ2-6; TRBD2 is a possible D gene (6 bases). This CDR3 is 16 amino acids long. Deletions cut 4 bases from V and 0 bases from J, with 11 bases between. Germline lookup yields CDR1 SGHRS and CDR2 YFSETQ. The CDR3 DNA is TGCGCCAGCAGCAGGGACGGGGGCTCTGGGGCCAACGTCCTGACTTTC. Translated, it gives CASSRDGGSGANVLTF.

V usage is TRBV9 and J usage is TRBJ2-2; D is ambiguous. V was cut by 0 bases and J by 5 bases, with 8 bases left in between. CDR1 is SGDLS and CDR2 is YYNGEE in the germline V gene. This CDR3 region has 14 residues. CDR3 nucleotide sequence: TGTGCCAGCAGCGTAGCTCGCGTTACCGGGGAGCTGTTTTTT. Protein sequence: CASSVARVTGELFF.

This clone has just a few counts. V usage is TRBV11-2 and J usage is TRBJ2-1; TRBD1 aligns across 9 bases. From germline, CDR1 is SGHAT and CDR2 FQNNGV. The CDR3 contains 15 residues. J lost 10 bases, V lost 5 bases, and 12 bases had no gene match. Here the CDR3 DNA reads TGTGCCAGCAGCCTGTACCGACAGGGGGTCCGGGAGCAGTTCTTC. Translation: CASSLYRQGVREQFF.

The J gene is TRBJ1-2, the V gene TRBV6-5, with 10 bases lining up with TRBD1. The germline V gene encodes CDR1 MNHEY and CDR2 SVGAGI. The CDR3 is 15 residues long. V dropped 2 bases and J dropped 8; count of bases not matched to a gene: 8. The CDR3 DNA reads TGTGCCAGCAGTTACGGGGGACAGGGGTCGAGCGGCTACACCTTC. Translating it yields CASSYGGQGSSGYTF.

The chain uses TRBV19 and TRBJ2-1; D perhaps matches TRBD1 (5 bases). The CDR3 is 15 residues long. CDR1 and CDR2 from the germline V gene are LNHDA and SQIVND (reference sequence). V was shortened by 3 bases and J by 7 bases, with 16 bases between the two germline ends. CDR3 nucleotides: TGTGCCAGTAGTATGGCGTCAGGGCGACGGAATGAGCAGTTCTTC. It translates to CASSMASGRRNEQFF.

The gene calls are TRBV29-1 and TRBJ2-1; 10 positions agree with TRBD1. In germline, CDR1 is SQVTM, CDR2 ANQGSEA. With 8 bases clipped from V and 3 bases from J, the junction kept 13 bases outside the gene matches. The CDR3 runs 16 residues. As DNA, the CDR3 is TGCAGCAATCTGAGCCCGGGACAGGGGATCTACAATGAGCAGTTCTTC. It translates to CSNLSPGQGIYNEQFF.

For this clone: Other nucleotide sequences in the sample specify the same CDR3. This chain uses TRBV20-1 with TRBJ2-7; D may be TRBD1 (6 bases). CDR1 is DFQATT and CDR2 is SNEGSKA in the germline V gene (reference sequence). The CDR3 contains 11 residues. Deletions cut 6 bases from V and 3 bases from J, with 9 bases between. The CDR3 sequence: CSAPTGYEQYF. The CDR3 bases are TGCAGTGCCCCGACAGGCTACGAGCAGTACTTC.

The rearrangement uses TRBV12-5 and TRBJ2-7, with 9 bases matching TRBD2. Trimming removed 3 bases from V and 6 bases from J; junction bases left unmatched: 9. CDR3 length equals 15 residues. CDR1 is LGHNT, CDR2 FRNRAP, per germline. For the CDR3, the DNA is TGTGCTAGTGGTTTAGGGGCGGGAGGGCCCCGCGAGCAGTACTTC. Protein: CASGLGAGGPREQYF.

The chain has TRBV16 and TRBJ2-7; D not certain. The V and J ends lost 4 bases and 2 bases respectively, with 9 bases between them. Looked up from germline, CDR1 is KGHSY and CDR2 is FQNENV. This CDR3 comprises 13 residues. DNA for the CDR3: TGTGCCAGCAGCCTCCAGTTCGCCTACGAGCAGTACTTC. This encodes CASSLQFAYEQYF.

The chain uses TRBV5-1 and TRBJ2-5; tentative D call: TRBD1 (5 bases). This CDR3 region has 12 residues. V was trimmed by 5 bases and J by 7 bases, leaving 12 bases between them. The germline V gene has CDR1 SGHRS and CDR2 YFSETQ. In DNA, the CDR3 is TGCGCCAGCAGTGAAGGACAAACGACCCAGTACTTC. Translating gives CASSEGQTTQYF. Using reference TRBV5-1 and TRBJ2-5 for the parts outside the CDR3, the full variable domain is KAGVTQTPRYLIKTRGQQVTLSCSPISGHRSVSWYQQTPGQGLQFLFEYFSETQRNKGNFPGRFSGRQFSNSRSEMNVSTLELGDSALYLCASSEGQTTQYFGPGTRLLVL.

This sequence joins TRBV29-1 and TRBJ2-1; weak D call: TRBD2 (5 bases). The CDR3 extends over 16 amino acids. Deletions cut 8 bases from V and 0 bases from J, with 20 bases between. The germline gives CDR1 SQVTM, CDR2 ANQGSEA. CDR3 in DNA: TGCAGCACCCCGTCGTCAGGAGGCAGCTCCTACAATGAGCAGTTCTTC. Translating gives CSTPSSGGSSYNEQFF.

The chain is built from TRBV27 and TRBJ1-1; no reliable D call. This CDR3 has 15 residues. CDR1 and CDR2 from the germline V gene are MNHEY and SMNVEV (reference sequence). V lost 5 bases to trimming and J lost 7 bases, with 20 bases between them. CDR3: CASSPPPPLRGEAFF. For the CDR3, the DNA is TGTGCCAGCAGTCCTCCCCCCCCTTTACGGGGTGAAGCTTTCTTT.

This clone was picked up one time. The rearrangement uses TRBV20-1 and TRBJ2-4; the match to TRBD2 covers 10 bases. The CDR3 has 14 amino acids. V trimming: 3 bases; J trimming: 2 bases; junction bases outside the gene matches: 1. The germline CDR1 and CDR2 sequences are DFQATT and SNEGSKA (reference sequence). CDR3 region: CSASSGGPKNIQYF. The CDR3, as DNA: TGCAGTGCTAGTAGCGGGGGGCCCAAAAACATTCAGTACTTC.